The rows below give T cell receptor beta chains drawn from one sample of a study of blood T cell repertoires in COVID-19. Profiled with immunoSEQ multiplex PCR; TCRdb holds only in-frame clones, not every one. The sample carries a few hundred thousand clones, around nine tenths recorded once. Sequenced sample: peripheral blood. These receptors all stem from a man aged 55 to 69 with acute or convalescent COVID-19. Both conserved end residues are part of each CDR3. D genes are given only for firm matches. For some rows the clone size is stated as once, few or many, or as a class when expanded; others skip it.

>-|TRBV11-2|-|TRBJ1-1
TGTGCCAGCAGCGTAACCACAGCCCAGGGTGTCACTGAAGCTTTCTTT
CASSVTTAQGVTEAFF
>TRBD1|TRBV5-1|-|TRBJ1-2
TGCGCCAGCAGCCCGGGACAGAGCTATGGCTACACCTTC
CASSPGQSYGYTF
>-|TRBV11-2|-|TRBJ2-2
TGTGCCAGCAGCTTAGGACAGGCCAGCGGGGAGCTGTTTTTT
CASSLGQASGELFF
>-|TRBV4-3|-|TRBJ2-7
TGCGCCAGCAGCCAAGAACGTCGGGGACAATTGGGGGCTTACGAGCAGTACTTC
CASSQERRGQLGAYEQYF
>-|TRBV7-9|-|TRBJ1-1
TGTGCCAGCAGCTTGGAGAGACAGAGGATGACTGAAGCTTTCTTT
CASSLERQRMTEAFF
>TRBD1|TRBV5-1|-|TRBJ1-1
TGCGCCAGCTCGGGAAACAGGGGGCTCACTGAAGCTTTCTTT
CASSGNRGLTEAFF
>TRBD1|TRBV30|-|TRBJ2-7
TGTGCCTGGAGTGTATCGTCCCAGGGGGCGCTCGAGCAGTACTTC
CAWSVSSQGALEQYF
>TRBD1|TRBV10-2|-|TRBJ1-1
TGCGCCAGCACCCTACAGGGGGCTGAAGCTTTCTTT
CASTLQGAEAFF
>TRBD2|TRBV9|-|TRBJ2-6
TGTGCCAGCAGCGTAGGATCGTGGCTAGCGGACCCTTCTGGCAAGGTCCTGACTTTC
CASSVGSWLADPSGKVLTF
>-|TRBV6-6|once|TRBJ2-6
TGTGCCAGCAGTTACTCGGCAGGGTCTGGGGCCAACGTCCTGACTTTC
CASSYSAGSGANVLTF
>-|TRBV7-3|-|TRBJ2-2
TGTGCCAGCAGCTTACAAGGCAGGGCCAACACCGGGGAGCTGTTTTTT
CASSLQGRANTGELFF
>-|TRBV7-3|-|TRBJ2-7
TGTGCCAGCAGCTTAACACACTACGAGCAGTACTTC
CASSLTHYEQYF
>-|TRBV6-5|-|TRBJ1-3
TGTGCCAGCAGGCCATCCGCGGGTGGAAACACCATATATTTT
CASRPSAGGNTIYF
>TRBD1|TRBV11-2|once|TRBJ1-1
TGTGCCAGCAGCATCCGGACAGGGGGCAGAGTTTACACTGAAGCTTTCTTT
CASSIRTGGRVYTEAFF
>TRBD1|TRBV19|-|TRBJ1-5
TGTGCCAGTAGCCGGGACAGGGGTGGCAATCAGCCCCAGCATTTT
CASSRDRGGNQPQHF
>-|TRBV2|once|TRBJ2-6
TGTGCCAGCAGTGTTTTTGGACAGAGCTCTGGGGCCAACGTCCTGACTTTC
CASSVFGQSSGANVLTF
>TRBD2|TRBV7-2|-|TRBJ2-1
TGTGCCAGCAGCCCAAAGTCATTGGCGGGGGGTGCGAATGAGCAGTTCTTC
CASSPKSLAGGANEQFF
>-|TRBV5-1|-|TRBJ2-7
TGCGCCAGCAGCTTGGAAAGGAGCTCCTACGAGCAGTACTTC
CASSLERSSYEQYF
>-|TRBV2|-|TRBJ2-5
TGTGCCAGCAGTCCGGGGGGCGTGGAGACCCAGTACTTC
CASSPGGVETQYF
>TRBD1|TRBV5-1|-|TRBJ1-2
TGCGCCAGCAGCGCGGGACAGGGGGCCATCAGCTATGGCTACACCTTC
CASSAGQGAISYGYTF
>-|TRBV4-2|once|TRBJ1-3
TGTGCCAGCAGCCGGACAGCGGCCTCAAGCTCTGGAAACACCATATATTTT
CASSRTAASSSGNTIYF
>TRBD1|TRBV15|-|TRBJ1-1
TGTGCCACCAGCAAACAGGACAGGGGAACTGAAGCTTTCTTT
CATSKQDRGTEAFF
>-|TRBV3-1/TRBV3-2|-|TRBJ1-1
TGTGCCAGCAGCCAAGCCCGGGCAACAGGGAAAGCTTTCTTT
CASSQARATGKAFF
>TRBD1|TRBV10-3|-|TRBJ1-4
TGTGCCATCAGTGAGGGGACAGCAACTAATGAAAAACTGTTTTTT
CAISEGTATNEKLFF
>-|TRBV7-9|-|TRBJ1-1
TGTGCCAGCAGCTTAGAAGGGGTTATCGCTGAAGCTTTCTTT
CASSLEGVIAEAFF
>TRBD2|TRBV27|-|TRBJ2-5
TGTGCCAGCAGTAACAACCTAGCGGGGTTATACCAAGAGACCCAGTACTTC
CASSNNLAGLYQETQYF
>TRBD2|TRBV10-3|-|TRBJ2-7
TGTGCCATCAGTGACAGGGCTAGCGGGGGGATCCCGACCTACGAGCAGTACTTC
CAISDRASGGIPTYEQYF
>-|TRBV18|-|TRBJ2-2
TGTGCCAGCTCACCACCGTCGACCGCGGGCACCGGGGAGCTGTTTTTT
CASSPPSTAGTGELFF
>-|TRBV18|-|TRBJ1-2
TGTGCCAGCTCACCAAACCGGGACACTAACTATGGCTACACCTTC
CASSPNRDTNYGYTF
>TRBD1|TRBV18|few|TRBJ1-2
TGTGCCAGCTCACCGAACCGGGACAGGGTTTATGGCTACACCTTC
CASSPNRDRVYGYTF
>TRBD1|TRBV6-6|-|TRBJ2-3
TGTGCCAGCAGTCGCCAGCCTCTCCCCGGGACAGGGTATCTCAATACGCAGTATTTT
CASSRQPLPGTGYLNTQYF
>-|TRBV3-1/TRBV3-2|-|TRBJ1-4
TGTGCCAGCAGCCACAGGGGACCTAATGAAAAACTGTTTTTT
CASSHRGPNEKLFF
>TRBD1|TRBV19|once|TRBJ1-2
TGTGCCAGTAAAATCCGGGACAGGGGCGAAGATAACTATGGCTACACCTTC
CASKIRDRGEDNYGYTF
>TRBD1|TRBV6-5|-|TRBJ1-1
TGTGCCAGCAGTTACCGACAGGGACGCGGAGGCACTGAAGCTTTCTTT
CASSYRQGRGGTEAFF
>-|TRBV28|few|TRBJ1-1
TGTGCCAGCAGTCCGCCGGGTTTGAACACTGAAGCTTTCTTT
CASSPPGLNTEAFF
>-|TRBV7-9|few|TRBJ1-2
TGTGCCAGCAGCCCAAGTGCCAGCTATGGCTACACCTTC
CASSPSASYGYTF
>TRBD2|TRBV6-1|-|TRBJ2-7
TGTGCCAGCAGTGAATGGGGGACTAGCTCCTACGAGCAGTACTTC
CASSEWGTSSYEQYF
>TRBD1|TRBV18|-|TRBJ1-1
TGTGCCAGCTCACCAAAGGGACAGGCAAACACTGAAGCTTTCTTT
CASSPKGQANTEAFF
>TRBD2|TRBV7-7|-|TRBJ2-5
TGTGCCAGCCCTGCGGGGGTCACGAAGGAGACCCAGTACTTC
CASPAGVTKETQYF
>TRBD1|TRBV19|-|TRBJ1-5
TGTGCCAGTAGGAGGGGGACAGGGTCTCAACAGCCCCAGCATTTT
CASRRGTGSQQPQHF
>-|TRBV10-2|-|TRBJ1-3
TGCGCCAGCAGTGAGTCGGCGGGGCCCGGAAACACCATATATTTT
CASSESAGPGNTIYF
>TRBD2|TRBV18|-|TRBJ2-1
TGTGCCAGCTCACGCGGGACTAGCGGGGGGCTTTCCACTATGAATGAGCAGTTCTTC
CASSRGTSGGLSTMNEQFF
>-|TRBV27|-|TRBJ1-4
TGTGCCAGCAGTATACCCCCTACAGGGAAACTGTTTTTT
CASSIPPTGKLFF
>-|TRBV2|once|TRBJ2-3
TGTGCCAGCAGTGTGGGGCGGGGTAATACGCAGTATTTT
CASSVGRGNTQYF
>-|TRBV28|-|TRBJ1-2
TGTGCCAGCAGTTTACCGGGCTATGGCTACACCTTC
CASSLPGYGYTF
>-|TRBV7-2|-|TRBJ1-4
TGTGCCAGCAGCCCGAATCGAGGAACTAATGAAAAACTGTTTTTT
CASSPNRGTNEKLFF
>-|TRBV2|many|TRBJ2-3
TGTGCCAGCAGTGAAGCGGGTCGCGGGGGCAGCACAGATACGCAGTATTTT
CASSEAGRGGSTDTQYF
>TRBD2|TRBV20-1|-|TRBJ2-5
TGCAGTGAGACTAGCGGTGGGACCCAGTACTTC
CSETSGGTQYF
>-|TRBV2|once|TRBJ2-4
TGTGCCAGCAGTGACGGCAGGGAAAACATTCAGTACTTC
CASSDGRENIQYF
>-|TRBV5-1|-|TRBJ2-1
TGCGCCAGCAGCTTGATGGTGCAGGCCCGGGAGCAGTTCTTC
CASSLMVQAREQFF
>TRBD1|TRBV27|-|TRBJ2-7
TGTGCCAGCAGCCCAGGGGGACGGGAGCAGTACTTC
CASSPGGREQYF